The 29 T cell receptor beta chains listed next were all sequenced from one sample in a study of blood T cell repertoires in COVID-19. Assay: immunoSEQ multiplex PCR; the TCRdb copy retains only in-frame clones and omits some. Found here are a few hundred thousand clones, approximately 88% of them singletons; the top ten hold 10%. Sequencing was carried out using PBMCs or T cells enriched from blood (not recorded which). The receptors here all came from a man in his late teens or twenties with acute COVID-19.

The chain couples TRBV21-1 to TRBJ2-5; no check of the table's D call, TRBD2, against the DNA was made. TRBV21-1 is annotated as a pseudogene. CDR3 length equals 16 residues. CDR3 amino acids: CASSKVVTPGVETQYF. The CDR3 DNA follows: TGTGCCAGCAGCAAAGTGGTGACTCCGGGTGTGGAGACCCAGTACTTC.

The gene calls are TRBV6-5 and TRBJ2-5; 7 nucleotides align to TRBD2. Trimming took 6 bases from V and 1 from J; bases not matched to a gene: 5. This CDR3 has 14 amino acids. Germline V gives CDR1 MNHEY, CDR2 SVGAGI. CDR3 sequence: CASSPGLGQETQYF. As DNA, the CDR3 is TGTGCCAGCAGCCCCGGACTAGGCCAAGAGACCCAGTACTTC.

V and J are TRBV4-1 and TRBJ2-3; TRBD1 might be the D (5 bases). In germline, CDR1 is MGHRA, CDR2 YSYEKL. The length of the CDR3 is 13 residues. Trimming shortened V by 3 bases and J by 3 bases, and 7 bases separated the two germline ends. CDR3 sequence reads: CASSQAGTDTQYF. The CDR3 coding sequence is TGCGCCAGCAGCCAGGCAGGGACAGATACGCAGTATTTT.

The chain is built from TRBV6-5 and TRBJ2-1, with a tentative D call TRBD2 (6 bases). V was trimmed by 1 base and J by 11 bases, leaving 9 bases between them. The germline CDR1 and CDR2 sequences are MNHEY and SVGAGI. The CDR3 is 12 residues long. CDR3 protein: CASSYFSGQQFF. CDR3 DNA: TGTGCCAGCAGTTACTTTAGCGGTCAGCAGTTCTTC.

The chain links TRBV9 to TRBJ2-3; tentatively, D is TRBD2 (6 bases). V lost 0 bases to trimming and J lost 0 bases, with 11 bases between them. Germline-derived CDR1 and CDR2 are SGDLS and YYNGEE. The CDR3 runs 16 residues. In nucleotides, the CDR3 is TGTGCCAGCAGCGTAGGTGGAGGGTCGAGCACAGATACGCAGTATTTT. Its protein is CASSVGGGSSTDTQYF.

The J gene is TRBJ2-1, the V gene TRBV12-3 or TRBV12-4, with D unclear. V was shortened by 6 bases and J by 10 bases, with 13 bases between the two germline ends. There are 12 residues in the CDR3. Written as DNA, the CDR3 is TGTGCCAGCAGATCCCAGGTAGGCGAGCAGTTCTTC. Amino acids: CASRSQVGEQFF.

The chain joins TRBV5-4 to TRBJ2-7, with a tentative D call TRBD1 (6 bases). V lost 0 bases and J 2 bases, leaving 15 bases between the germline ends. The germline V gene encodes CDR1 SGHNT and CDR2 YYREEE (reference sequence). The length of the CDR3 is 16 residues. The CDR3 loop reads CASSLGVQGPTYEQYF. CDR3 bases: TGTGCCAGCAGCTTGGGGGTTCAGGGGCCCACCTACGAGCAGTACTTC.

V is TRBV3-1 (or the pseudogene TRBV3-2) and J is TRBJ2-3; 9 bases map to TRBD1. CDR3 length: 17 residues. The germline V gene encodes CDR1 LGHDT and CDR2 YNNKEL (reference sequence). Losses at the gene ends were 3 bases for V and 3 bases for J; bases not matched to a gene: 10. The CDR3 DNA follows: TGTGCCAGCAGCCACCAGCCGACAGGGGGGGTTACAGATACGCAGTATTTT. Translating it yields CASSHQPTGGVTDTQYF.

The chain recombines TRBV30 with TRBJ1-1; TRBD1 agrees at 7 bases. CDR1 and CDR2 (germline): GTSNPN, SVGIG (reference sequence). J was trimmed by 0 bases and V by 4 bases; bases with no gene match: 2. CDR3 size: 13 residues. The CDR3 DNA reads TGTGCCTGGAAGGGACAGTTGAACACTGAAGCTTTCTTT. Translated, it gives CAWKGQLNTEAFF.

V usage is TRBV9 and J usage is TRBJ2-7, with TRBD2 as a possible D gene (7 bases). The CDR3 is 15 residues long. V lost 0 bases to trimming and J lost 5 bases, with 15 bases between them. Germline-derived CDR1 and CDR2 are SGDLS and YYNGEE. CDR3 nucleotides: TGTGCCAGCAGCGTAGCTCCCGGGGGGCACCACGAGCAGTACTTC. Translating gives CASSVAPGGHHEQYF.

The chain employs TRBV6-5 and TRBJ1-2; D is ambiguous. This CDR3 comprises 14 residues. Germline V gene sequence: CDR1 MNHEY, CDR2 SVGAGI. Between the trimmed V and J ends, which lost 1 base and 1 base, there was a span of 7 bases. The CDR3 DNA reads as TGTGCCAGCAGTTACTACGGGGATAACTATGGCTACACCTTC. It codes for CASSYYGDNYGYTF.

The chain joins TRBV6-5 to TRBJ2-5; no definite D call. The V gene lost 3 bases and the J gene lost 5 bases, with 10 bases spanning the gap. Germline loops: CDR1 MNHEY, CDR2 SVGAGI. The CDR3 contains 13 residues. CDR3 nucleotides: TGTGCCAGCAGTTATAGTATTACGGAGACCCAGTACTTC. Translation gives CASSYSITETQYF.

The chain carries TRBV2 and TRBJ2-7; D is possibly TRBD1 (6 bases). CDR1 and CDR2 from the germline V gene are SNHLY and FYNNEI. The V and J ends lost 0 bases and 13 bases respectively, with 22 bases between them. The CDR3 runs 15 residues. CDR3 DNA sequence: TGTGCCAGCAGTGAAGCCGGAGCCCGGGACACGGAAAGATACTTC. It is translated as CASSEAGARDTERYF. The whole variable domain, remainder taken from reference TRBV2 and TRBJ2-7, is EPEVTQTPSHQVTQMGQEVILRCVPISNHLYFYWYRQILGQKVEFLVSFYNNEISEKSEIFDDQFSVERPDGSNFTLKIRSTKLEDSAMYFCASSEAGARDTERYFGPGTRLTVT.

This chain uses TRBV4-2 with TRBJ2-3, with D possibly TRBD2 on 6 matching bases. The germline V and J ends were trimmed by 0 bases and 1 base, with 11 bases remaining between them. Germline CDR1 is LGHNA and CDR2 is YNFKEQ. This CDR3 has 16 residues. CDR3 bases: TGTGCCAGCAGCCAAGATAGGGCTAGCGGCACAGATACGCAGTATTTT. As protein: CASSQDRASGTDTQYF.

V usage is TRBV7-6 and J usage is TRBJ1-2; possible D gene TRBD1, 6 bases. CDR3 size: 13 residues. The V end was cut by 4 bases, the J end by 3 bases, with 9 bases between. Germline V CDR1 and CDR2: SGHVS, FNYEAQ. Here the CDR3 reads CASSSGQDYGYTF. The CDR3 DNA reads TGTGCCAGCAGCTCGGGACAAGACTATGGCTACACCTTC.

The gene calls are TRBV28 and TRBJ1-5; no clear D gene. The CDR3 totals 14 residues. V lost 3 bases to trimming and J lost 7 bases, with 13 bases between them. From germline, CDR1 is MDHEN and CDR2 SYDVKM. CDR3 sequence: CASSLEQLWQPQHF. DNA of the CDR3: TGTGCCAGCAGTTTGGAACAGCTCTGGCAGCCCCAGCATTTT.

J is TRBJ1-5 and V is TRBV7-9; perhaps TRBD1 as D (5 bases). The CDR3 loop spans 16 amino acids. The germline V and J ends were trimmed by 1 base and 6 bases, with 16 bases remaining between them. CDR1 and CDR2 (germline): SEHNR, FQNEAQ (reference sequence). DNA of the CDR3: TGTGCCAGCAGCTTAGTCCTCAGGGAGGGGAGTCAGCCCCAGCATTTT. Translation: CASSLVLREGSQPQHF.

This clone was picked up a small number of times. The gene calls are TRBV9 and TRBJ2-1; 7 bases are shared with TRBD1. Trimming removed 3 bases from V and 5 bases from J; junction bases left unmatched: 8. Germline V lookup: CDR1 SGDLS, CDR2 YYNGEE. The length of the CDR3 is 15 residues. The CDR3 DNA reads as TGTGCCAGCAGCGCCGGACAGGAAAGTAACAATGAGCAGTTCTTC. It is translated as CASSAGQESNNEQFF. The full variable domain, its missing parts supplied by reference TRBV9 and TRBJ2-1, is DSGVTQTPKHLITATGQRVTLRCSPRSGDLSVYWYQQSLDQGLQFLIQYYNGEERAKGNILERFSAQQFPDLHSELNLSSLELGDSALYFCASSAGQESNNEQFFGPGTRLTVL.

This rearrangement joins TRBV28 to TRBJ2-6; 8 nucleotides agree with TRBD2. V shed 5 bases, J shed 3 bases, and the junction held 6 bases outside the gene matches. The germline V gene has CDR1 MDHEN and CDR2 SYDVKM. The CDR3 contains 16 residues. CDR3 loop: CASSLSGSSGANVLTF. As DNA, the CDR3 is TGTGCCAGCAGTCTCAGCGGGAGCAGTGGGGCCAACGTCCTGACTTTC.

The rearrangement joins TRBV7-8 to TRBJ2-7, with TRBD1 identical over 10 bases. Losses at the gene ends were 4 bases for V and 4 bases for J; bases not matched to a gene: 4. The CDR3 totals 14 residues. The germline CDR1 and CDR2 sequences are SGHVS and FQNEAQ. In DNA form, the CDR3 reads TGTGCCAGCAGCTCGCGACAGGGGGCTTACGAGCAGTACTTC. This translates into CASSSRQGAYEQYF.

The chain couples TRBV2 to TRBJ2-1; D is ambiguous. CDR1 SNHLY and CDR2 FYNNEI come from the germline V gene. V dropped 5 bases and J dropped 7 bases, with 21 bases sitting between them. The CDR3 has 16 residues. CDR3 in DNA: TGTGCCAGCAGTCTCAGATCTGGAGCTCCTTGGAATGAGCAGTTCTTC. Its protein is CASSLRSGAPWNEQFF. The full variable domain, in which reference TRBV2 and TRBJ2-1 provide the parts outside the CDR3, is EPEVTQTPSHQVTQMGQEVILRCVPISNHLYFYWYRQILGQKVEFLVSFYNNEISEKSEIFDDQFSVERPDGSNFTLKIRSTKLEDSAMYFCASSLRSGAPWNEQFFGPGTRLTVL.

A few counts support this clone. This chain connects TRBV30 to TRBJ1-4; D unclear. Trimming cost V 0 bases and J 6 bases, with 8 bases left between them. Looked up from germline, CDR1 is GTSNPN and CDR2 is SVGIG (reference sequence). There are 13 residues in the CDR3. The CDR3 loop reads CAWSVGGYEKLFF. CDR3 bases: TGTGCCTGGAGTGTTGGAGGGTATGAAAAACTGTTTTTT.

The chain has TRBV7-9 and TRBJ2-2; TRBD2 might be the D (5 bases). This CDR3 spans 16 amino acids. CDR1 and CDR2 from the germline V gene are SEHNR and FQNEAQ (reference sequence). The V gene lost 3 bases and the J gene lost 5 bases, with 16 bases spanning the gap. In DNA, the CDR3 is TGTGCCAGCAGCTTTCAGGTTGGGAGAGATACCGGGGAGCTGTTTTTT. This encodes CASSFQVGRDTGELFF.

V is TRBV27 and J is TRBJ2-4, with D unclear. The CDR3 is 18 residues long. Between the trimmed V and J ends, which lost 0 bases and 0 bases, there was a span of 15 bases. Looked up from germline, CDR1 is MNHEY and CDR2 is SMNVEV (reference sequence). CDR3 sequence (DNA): TGTGCCAGCAGTTTATCCGTTCCAAACAGTGTAGCCAAAAACATTCAGTACTTC. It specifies CASSLSVPNSVAKNIQYF.

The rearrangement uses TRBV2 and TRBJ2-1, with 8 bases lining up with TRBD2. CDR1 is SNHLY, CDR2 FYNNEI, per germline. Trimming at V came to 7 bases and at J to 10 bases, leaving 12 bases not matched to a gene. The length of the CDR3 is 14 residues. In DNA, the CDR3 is TGTGCCAGCAAAGGAACTAGCGGAGCAGGAGAGCAGTTCTTC. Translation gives CASKGTSGAGEQFF.

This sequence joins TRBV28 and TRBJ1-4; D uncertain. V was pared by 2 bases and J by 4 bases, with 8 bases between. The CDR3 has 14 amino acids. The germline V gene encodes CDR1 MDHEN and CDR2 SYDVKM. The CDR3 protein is CASSLTVLNEKLFF. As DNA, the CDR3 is TGTGCCAGCAGTTTAACGGTACTTAATGAAAAACTGTTTTTT.

The CDR3, as DNA: TGTGCCAGCAGTTTGGGGACAGGGCTGAGCAATCAGCCCCAGCATTTT. Its protein product is CASSLGTGLSNQPQHF. This sequence joins TRBV28 and TRBJ1-5, with 9 bases matching TRBD1. This CDR3 comprises 16 residues. From germline, CDR1 is MDHEN and CDR2 SYDVKM. The trim removed 3 bases at V and 1 base at J, leaving 4 bases unmatched.

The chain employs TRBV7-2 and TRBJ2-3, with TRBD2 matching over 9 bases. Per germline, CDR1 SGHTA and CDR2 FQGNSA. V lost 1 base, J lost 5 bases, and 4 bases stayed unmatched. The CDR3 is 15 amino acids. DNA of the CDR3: TGTGCCAGCAGCTTAGTAGCGGGAGTCGGAGATACGCAGTATTTT. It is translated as CASSLVAGVGDTQYF.

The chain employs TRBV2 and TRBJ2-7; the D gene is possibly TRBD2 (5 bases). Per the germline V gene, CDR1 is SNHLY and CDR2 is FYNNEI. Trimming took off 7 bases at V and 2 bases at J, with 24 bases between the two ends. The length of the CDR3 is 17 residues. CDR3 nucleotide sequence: TGTGCCAGCACTTCTAGGCGGCGGGCAGCCGGTCCCTACGAGCAGTACTTC. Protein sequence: CASTSRRRAAGPYEQYF.